These T cell receptor beta chains were read from a single sample in a study of vaccination and CD4 T cells after COVID-19. No antigens are known for them. TCRdb itself ran the PCR reads through MiXCR, one entry per CDR3 protein. Among roughly 24,000 distinct CDR3 sequences listed, about three fifths were seen once. Sequences were obtained from CD4+ T cells from blood, cultured in vitro. These receptors came from a human donor who had recovered from COVID-19. Both conserved end residues are part of each CDR3. The D gene is left open where the match is weak. Size tells how often a clone was seen (once, few, many) or the class of an expanded clone, and some rows leave it out.

d_call	clone_size	v_call	j_call	cdr3_nt	cdr3_aa
.	.	TRBV7-2	TRBJ2-5	TGTGCCAGCAGCTTAAATAGCGTGACCCAGTACTTC	CASSLNSVTQYF
.	.	TRBV15	TRBJ1-1	TGTGCCACCAGCGACGGCATGAACACTGAAGCTTTCTTT	CATSDGMNTEAFF
.	.	TRBV5-5	TRBJ2-5	TGTGCCAGCAGCTTGGGGGACCAAGAGACCCAGTACTTC	CASSLGDQETQYF
.	few	TRBV7-2	TRBJ1-3	TGTGCCAGCAGCTCGGGGGGACCTGGAAACACCATATATTTT	CASSSGGPGNTIYF
.	.	TRBV24-1	TRBJ2-2	TGTGCCACCAGTGACCCTCAACGACAGACCGGGGAGCTGTTTTTT	CATSDPQRQTGELFF
.	.	TRBV6-5	TRBJ2-5	TGTGCCAGCAGTTACGCGGGCCTAAATGGAGAGACCCAGTACTTC	CASSYAGLNGETQYF
TRBD1	few	TRBV19	TRBJ1-5	TGTGCCAGTAACATACCGGGACAGGGGGGAGGTCAGCCCCAGCATTTT	CASNIPGQGGGQPQHF
.	.	TRBV24-1	TRBJ2-7	TGTGCCACCAGTGACCAGGGACGGGCCTACGAGCAGTACTTC	CATSDQGRAYEQYF
.	few	TRBV7-2	TRBJ1-2	TGTGCCAGCAGCCCCGGCGGTCCTGGTGGCTACACCTTC	CASSPGGPGGYTF
.	few	TRBV20-1	TRBJ1-6	TGCAGTGCTGGCCCGCGGAAATCAGTATCACCCCTCCACTTT	CSAGPRKSVSPLHF
.	.	TRBV27	TRBJ1-6	TGTGCCAGCAGTTTAAGAGCGGGACCCATGGGTTCACCCCTCCACTTT	CASSLRAGPMGSPLHF
TRBD1	few	TRBV15	TRBJ1-2	TGTGCCACCAGCACCCAGGGGGCTTTTGGCTACACCTTC	CATSTQGAFGYTF
.	.	TRBV20-1	TRBJ1-6	TGCAGTGCGCCCGTGGGGAAAGGAGAGCTTTCACCCCTCCACTTT	CSAPVGKGELSPLHF
.	.	TRBV6-5	TRBJ1-2	TGTGCCAGCAGTTACGGCGGGCAGGGCTACACCTTC	CASSYGGQGYTF
TRBD1	few	TRBV15	TRBJ1-5	TGTGCCACCAGCAGTAGGACAGGGGGGCAGCCCCAGCATTTT	CATSSRTGGQPQHF
.	few	TRBV30	TRBJ1-1	TGTGCCTGGAGTGTACGTTCCCCAGGGATGACTGAAGCTTTCTTT	CAWSVRSPGMTEAFF
.	.	TRBV6-1	TRBJ1-3	TGTGCCAGCAGTGAAGTCCGGGGGGGCACTGGAAACACCATATATTTT	CASSEVRGGTGNTIYF
.	once	TRBV7-9	TRBJ2-2	TGTGCCAGCAGGCCCCAGGGACCGAACACCGGGGAGCTGTTTTTT	CASRPQGPNTGELFF
.	.	TRBV20-1	TRBJ2-5	TGCAGTGCTAGAGGGGGGGTGAAGGGGGGAGGGCCCGAAGAGACCCAGTACTTC	CSARGGVKGGGPEETQYF
.	.	TRBV20-1	TRBJ2-2	TGCAGTGCTAGAGGACAGAGGTGGGACACCGGGGAGCTGTTTTTT	CSARGQRWDTGELFF
TRBD1	.	TRBV7-9	TRBJ2-4	TGTGCCAGCAGCTTGCAGGGACAGCGCAACATTCAGTACTTC	CASSLQGQRNIQYF
.	.	TRBV6-1	TRBJ1-3	TGTGCCAGCAGTGAAGCGCAGGGGCCCTCTGGAAACACCATATATTTT	CASSEAQGPSGNTIYF
.	.	TRBV19	TRBJ1-2	TGTGCCAGTAGTATTGTGAAGGAGTCTGGCTACACCTTC	CASSIVKESGYTF
TRBD2	once	TRBV3-1	TRBJ2-5	TGTGCCAGCAGCCAAGAACGGACTAGTACGGAGACCCAGTACTTC	CASSQERTSTETQYF
.	.	TRBV6-5	TRBJ2-2	TGTGCCAGCAGTTACGGACCGGAGGCAGCGAACACCGGGGAGCTGTTTTTT	CASSYGPEAANTGELFF
TRBD1	.	TRBV20-1	TRBJ2-6	TGCAGTGCTAGCCGGACAGGCCGGGCCAACGTCCTGACTTTC	CSASRTGRANVLTF
TRBD2	.	TRBV18	TRBJ2-7	TGTGCCAGCTCACCGATTAGCGGGATTAGGTACGAGCAGTACTTC	CASSPISGIRYEQYF
.	once	TRBV6-2/TRBV6-3	TRBJ2-7	TGTGCCAGCAGTTATAGTTCTAGCGTCTCCTACGAGCAGTACTTC	CASSYSSSVSYEQYF
TRBD1	few	TRBV6-4	TRBJ1-5	TGTGCCAGCATAGGGGGCTATCAGCCCCAGCATTTT	CASIGGYQPQHF
TRBD1	once	TRBV7-9	TRBJ1-4	TGTGCCAGCAGCCGGGGACAGGGGATGATCCCGTCCGATGAAAAACTGTTTTTT	CASSRGQGMIPSDEKLFF
.	.	TRBV19	TRBJ2-7	TGTGCCAGTAGTATAAAAGGGCACTACGAGCAGTACTTC	CASSIKGHYEQYF
.	.	TRBV28	TRBJ2-7	TGTGCCAGCAGTTCAGGGGGGAGCTCCTACGAGCAGTACTTC	CASSSGGSSYEQYF
.	.	TRBV27	TRBJ1-5	TGTGCCAGCAGTGAGGGAGGGGGATTATACAATCAGCCCCAGCATTTT	CASSEGGGLYNQPQHF
TRBD1	.	TRBV7-6	TRBJ1-5	TGTGCCTGGGATCTAGACAGGGTGAGGGACCAGCCCCAGCATTTT	CAWDLDRVRDQPQHF
.	.	TRBV28	TRBJ1-5	TGTGCCAGCAGTTACAGGGTACGAAGGCAGCCCCAGCATTTT	CASSYRVRRQPQHF
TRBD1	.	TRBV27	TRBJ1-2	TGTGCCAGCAGTCCGACAGGGGCGATAAGATCGGATGGCTACACCTTC	CASSPTGAIRSDGYTF
TRBD2	.	TRBV10-3	TRBJ2-3	TGTGCCACCCAACGGACTAGCGGGGGTACTAGCACAGATACGCAGTATTTT	CATQRTSGGTSTDTQYF
TRBD1	few	TRBV30	TRBJ1-5	TGTGCCTGGAACGGACAGGGCCTTACCAATCAGCCCCAGCATTTT	CAWNGQGLTNQPQHF
TRBD1	.	TRBV2	TRBJ1-5	TGTGCCAGCAGTGAAGAGGGGACAGGGTGGAATCAGCCCCAGCATTTT	CASSEEGTGWNQPQHF
TRBD1	.	TRBV7-2	TRBJ1-5	TGTGCCAGCAGCTCAGCAGGGACAGTCAGCAATCAGCCCCAGCATTTT	CASSSAGTVSNQPQHF
.	.	TRBV2	TRBJ2-7	TGTGCCAGCAGTGAATCCGGTTACGAGCAGTACTTC	CASSESGYEQYF